The 9 T cell receptor beta chains reported below all come from one sample, sequenced in a study of shared clonotypes between healthy human individuals. Sequencing was performed with immunoSEQ multiplex PCR; in TCRdb, only in-frame clones are kept and a portion is missing. This table holds roughly 500,000 clones, more than 65% found once. Sequencing was carried out using PBMCs. Receptors were obtained from a woman between 40 and 50 years old in good health. Some clones in this sample may be carry-over from other donors' samples.

The chain couples TRBV15 to TRBJ2-5; D unclear. CDR1 is LNHNV, CDR2 YYDKDF, per germline (reference sequence). V was cut by 3 bases and J by 0 bases, with 2 bases left in between. This CDR3 region has 12 residues. CDR3 protein: CATSSYQETQYF. The CDR3, as DNA: TGTGCCACCAGCAGCTACCAAGAGACCCAGTACTTC.

The chain employs TRBV19 and TRBJ1-5; 8 positions match TRBD1. J gave up 0 bases and V 7 bases, and 14 bases lay outside the gene matches. This CDR3 is built from 18 residues. In germline, CDR1 is LNHDA, CDR2 SQIVND (reference sequence). In nucleotides, the CDR3 is TGTGCCAGTAAGGTCCTGGACAGGGCGTTGGATAGCAATCAGCCCCAGCATTTT. Translating it yields CASKVLDRALDSNQPQHF.

Note on this clone: A read error is the likely source, as a far larger clone sits one nucleotide away. V and J are TRBV5-1 and TRBJ2-1; 9 nucleotides agree with TRBD2. V was clipped by 2 bases and J by 5 bases; unmatched bases: 5. The CDR3 loop spans 15 amino acids. Germline V lookup: CDR1 SGHRS, CDR2 YFSETQ. CDR3 residues: CASSLRLAVDNEQFF. CDR3 nucleotides: TGCGCCAGCAGCTTACGACTAGCGGTAGACAATGAGCAGTTCTTC.

This chain joins TRBV11-2 and TRBJ2-3, with 7 bases matching TRBD1. The V and J ends lost 1 base and 1 base, in that order; junction bases with no gene match: 8. The CDR3 is made up of 17 amino acids. The germline V gene encodes CDR1 SGHAT and CDR2 FQNNGV. The CDR3: CASSLGGGEWGTDTQYF. CDR3 DNA sequence: TGTGCCAGCAGCTTAGGAGGGGGCGAATGGGGCACAGATACGCAGTATTTT. The full variable domain, its missing parts supplied by reference TRBV11-2 and TRBJ2-3, is EAGVAQSPRYKIIEKRQSVAFWCNPISGHATLYWYQQILGQGPKLLIQFQNNGVVDDSQLPKDRFSAERLKGVDSTLKIQPAKLEDSAVYLCASSLGGGEWGTDTQYFGPGTRLTVL.

The gene calls are TRBV27 and TRBJ2-1; possibly TRBD1 for D (5 bases). Germline CDR1 reads MNHEY; CDR2 reads SMNVEV (reference sequence). This CDR3 has 15 residues. The V gene lost 5 bases and the J gene lost 4 bases, with 15 bases spanning the gap. Written as DNA, the CDR3 is TGTGCCAGCAGTATCCTACCCCCAGGGTACAATGAGCAGTTCTTC. This gives the protein CASSILPPGYNEQFF.

CDR3 residues: CASSLVGLAGVAQFF. The CDR3 DNA reads as TGTGCCAGCAGCTTAGTCGGCCTAGCGGGAGTGGCGCAGTTCTTC. The chain recombines TRBV11-2 with TRBJ2-1; 10 nucleotides match TRBD2. J was trimmed by 12 bases and V by 1 base; bases with no gene match: 9. CDR1 and CDR2 from the germline V gene are SGHAT and FQNNGV. The CDR3 sequence is 15 residues long.

The chain recombines TRBV28 with TRBJ2-7, with D perhaps matching TRBD1 (6 bases). The CDR3 loop spans 15 amino acids. Trimming removed 7 bases at V and 2 bases at J, with 18 bases between. CDR1 and CDR2 from the germline V gene are MDHEN and SYDVKM. The CDR3 sequence: CASTGGWGHTYEQYF. The CDR3 nucleotides are TGTGCCAGCACGGGCGGTTGGGGACACACCTACGAGCAGTACTTC.

The chain couples TRBV19 to TRBJ1-5, with D possibly being TRBD1 (6 bases). Germline lookup yields CDR1 LNHDA and CDR2 SQIVND (reference sequence). The CDR3 spans 16 residues. V gave up 2 bases and J gave up 2 bases, with 13 bases separating them. This CDR3 reads CASSIRGARGNQPQHF. CDR3 nucleotides: TGTGCCAGTAGTATAAGGGGGGCAAGGGGCAATCAGCCCCAGCATTTT. Together with reference TRBV19 and TRBJ1-5, the CDR3 gives the full variable domain: DGGITQSPKYLFRKEGQNVTLSCEQNLNHDAMYWYRQDPGQGLRLIYYSQIVNDFQKGDIAEGYSVSREKKESFPLTVTSAQKNPTAFYLCASSIRGARGNQPQHFGDGTRLSIL.

V usage is TRBV28 and J usage is TRBJ1-2; D may be TRBD1 (5 bases). The germline V gene has CDR1 MDHEN and CDR2 SYDVKM. Trimming took off 7 bases at V and 10 bases at J, with 16 bases between the two ends. CDR3 size: 12 residues. The chain's CDR3 is CASMGRPSPYTF. The CDR3 DNA follows: TGTGCCAGCATGGGGCGGCCTTCACCCTACACCTTC.